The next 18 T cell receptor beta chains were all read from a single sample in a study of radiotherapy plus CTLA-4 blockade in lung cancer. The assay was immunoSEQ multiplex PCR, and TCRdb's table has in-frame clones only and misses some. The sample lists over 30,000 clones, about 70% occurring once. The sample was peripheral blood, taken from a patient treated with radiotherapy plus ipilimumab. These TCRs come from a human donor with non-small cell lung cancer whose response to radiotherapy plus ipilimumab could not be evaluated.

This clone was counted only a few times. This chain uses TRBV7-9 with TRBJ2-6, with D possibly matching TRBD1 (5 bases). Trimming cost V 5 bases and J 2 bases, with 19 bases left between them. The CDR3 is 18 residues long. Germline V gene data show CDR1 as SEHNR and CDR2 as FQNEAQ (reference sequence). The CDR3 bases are TGTGCCAGCAGCCGCGAAGACCCAGGGTACGCTGGGGCCAACGTCCTGACTTTC. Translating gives CASSREDPGYAGANVLTF.

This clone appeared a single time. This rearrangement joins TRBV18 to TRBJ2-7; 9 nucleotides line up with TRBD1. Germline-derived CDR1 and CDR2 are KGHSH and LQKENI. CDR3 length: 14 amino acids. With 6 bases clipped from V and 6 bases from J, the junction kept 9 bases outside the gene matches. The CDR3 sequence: CASSLGQGLVEQYF. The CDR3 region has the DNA TGTGCCAGCTCCCTCGGACAGGGGCTGGTCGAGCAGTACTTC.

CDR3 residues: CASSLGGHNEQFF. Written as DNA, the CDR3 is TGCGCCAGCAGCTTGGGGGGCCACAATGAGCAGTTCTTC. The J gene is TRBJ2-1, the V gene TRBV5-1; TRBD1 might be the D (5 bases). This CDR3 has 13 amino acids. Trimming left V 0 bases short and J 5 bases short, with 6 bases between. Germline V gives CDR1 SGHRS, CDR2 YFSETQ.

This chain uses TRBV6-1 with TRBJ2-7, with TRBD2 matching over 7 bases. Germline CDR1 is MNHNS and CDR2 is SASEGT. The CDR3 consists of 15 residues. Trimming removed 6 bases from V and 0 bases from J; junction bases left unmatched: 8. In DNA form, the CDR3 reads TGTGCCAGCAGCCCTAGCGGTATTAGCTCCTACGAGCAGTACTTC. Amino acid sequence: CASSPSGISSYEQYF.

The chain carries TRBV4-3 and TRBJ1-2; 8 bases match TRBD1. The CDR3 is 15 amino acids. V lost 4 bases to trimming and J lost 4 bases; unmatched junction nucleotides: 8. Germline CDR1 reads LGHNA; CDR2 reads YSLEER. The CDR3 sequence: CASSPNPTGAYGYTF. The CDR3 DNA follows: TGCGCCAGCAGCCCAAACCCGACAGGGGCCTATGGCTACACCTTC.

The CDR3 protein is CASTIGGTNTEAFF. The CDR3 DNA reads TGTGCCAGTACCATCGGAGGGACGAACACTGAAGCTTTCTTT. V is TRBV19 and J is TRBJ1-1; possibly TRBD1 for D (5 bases). CDR3 length: 14 residues. The V end lost 7 bases, the J end lost 1 base, and 13 bases lay between the germline ends. Germline V gene lookup returns CDR1 LNHDA and CDR2 SQIVND (reference sequence).

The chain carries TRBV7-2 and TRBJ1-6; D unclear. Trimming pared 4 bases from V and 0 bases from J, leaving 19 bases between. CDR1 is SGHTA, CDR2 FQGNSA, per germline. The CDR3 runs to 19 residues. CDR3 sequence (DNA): TGTGCCAGCAGCTCGTATAATGGCAGGTTTAGCTCCTATAATTCACCCCTCCACTTT. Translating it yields CASSSYNGRFSSYNSPLHF.

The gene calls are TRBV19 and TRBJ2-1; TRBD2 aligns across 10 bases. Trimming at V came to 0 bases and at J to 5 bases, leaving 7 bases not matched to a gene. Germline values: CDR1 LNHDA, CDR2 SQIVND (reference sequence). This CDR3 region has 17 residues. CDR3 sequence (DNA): TGTGCCAGTAGTATAGACCTAGCGGGAGCCCCGCACAATGAGCAGTTCTTC. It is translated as CASSIDLAGAPHNEQFF.

The CDR3 DNA sequence: TGTGCCAGCGGGACAGGAAACTCTGGGGCCAACGTCCTGACTTTC. This sequence encodes CASGTGNSGANVLTF. V usage is TRBV28 and J usage is TRBJ2-6; the match to TRBD1 covers 8 bases. Germline CDR1 and CDR2: MDHEN and SYDVKM. The CDR3 sequence is 15 residues long. Trimming removed 8 bases from V and 0 bases from J; junction bases left unmatched: 3.

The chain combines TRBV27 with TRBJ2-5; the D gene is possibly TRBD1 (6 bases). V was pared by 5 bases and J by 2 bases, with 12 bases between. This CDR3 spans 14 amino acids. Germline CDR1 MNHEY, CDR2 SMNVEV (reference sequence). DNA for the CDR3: TGTGCCAGCAGTGAGACAGGAATTCAAGAGACCCAGTACTTC. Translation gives CASSETGIQETQYF.

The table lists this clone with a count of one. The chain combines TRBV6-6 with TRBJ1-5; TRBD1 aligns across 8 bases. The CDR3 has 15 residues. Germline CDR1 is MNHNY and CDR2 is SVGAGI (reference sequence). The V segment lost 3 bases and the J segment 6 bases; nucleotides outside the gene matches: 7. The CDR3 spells CASSYSGGGSQPQHF. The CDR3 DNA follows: TGTGCCAGCAGTTATTCAGGGGGCGGCAGTCAGCCCCAGCATTTT.

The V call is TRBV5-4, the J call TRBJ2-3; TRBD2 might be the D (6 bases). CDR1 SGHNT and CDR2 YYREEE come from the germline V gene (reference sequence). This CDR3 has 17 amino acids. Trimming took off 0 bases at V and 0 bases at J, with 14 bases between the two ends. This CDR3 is CASSLEPGGTSTDTQYF. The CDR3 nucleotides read TGTGCCAGCAGCTTGGAACCCGGCGGGACTAGCACAGATACGCAGTATTTT. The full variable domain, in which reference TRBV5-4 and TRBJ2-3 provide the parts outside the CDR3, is ETGVTQSPTHLIKTRGQQVTLRCSSQSGHNTVSWYQQALGQGPQFIFQYYREEENGRGNFPPRFSGLQFPNYSSELNVNALELDDSALYLCASSLEPGGTSTDTQYFGPGTRLTVL.

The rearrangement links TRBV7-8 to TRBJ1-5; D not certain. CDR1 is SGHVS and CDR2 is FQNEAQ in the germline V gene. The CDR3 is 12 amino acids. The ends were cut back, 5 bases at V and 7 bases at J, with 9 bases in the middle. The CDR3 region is CASSPSAQPQHF. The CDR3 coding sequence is TGTGCCAGCAGCCCTAGTGCCCAGCCCCAGCATTTT.

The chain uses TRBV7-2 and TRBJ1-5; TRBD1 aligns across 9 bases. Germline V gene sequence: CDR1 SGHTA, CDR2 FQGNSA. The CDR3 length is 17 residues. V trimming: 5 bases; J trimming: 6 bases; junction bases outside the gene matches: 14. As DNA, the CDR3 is TGTGCCAGCAGCCCGGGACAGGGCGGAGTAGAGGGTCAGCCCCAGCATTTT. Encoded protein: CASSPGQGGVEGQPQHF.

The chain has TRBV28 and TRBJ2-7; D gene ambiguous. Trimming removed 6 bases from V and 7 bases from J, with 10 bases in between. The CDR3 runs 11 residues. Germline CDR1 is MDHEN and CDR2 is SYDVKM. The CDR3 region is CASRSRLEQYF. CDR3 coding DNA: TGTGCCAGCAGATCCCGCCTAGAGCAGTACTTC.

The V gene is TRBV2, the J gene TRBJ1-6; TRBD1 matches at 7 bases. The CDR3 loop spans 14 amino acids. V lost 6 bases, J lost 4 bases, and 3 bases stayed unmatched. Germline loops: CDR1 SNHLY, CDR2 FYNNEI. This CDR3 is CASRPTGYNSPLHF. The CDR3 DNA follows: TGTGCCAGCAGGCCGACAGGGTATAATTCACCCCTCCACTTT.

CDR3 amino acids: CASSAAGQKNIQYF. In DNA, the CDR3 is TGTGCCAGCAGCGCGGCGGGACAGAAAAACATTCAGTACTTC. The chain uses TRBV5-4 and TRBJ2-4, with D possibly matching TRBD1 (7 bases). This CDR3 region has 14 residues. Germline values: CDR1 SGHNT, CDR2 YYREEE (reference sequence). V dropped 4 bases and J dropped 4 bases, with 12 bases sitting between them.

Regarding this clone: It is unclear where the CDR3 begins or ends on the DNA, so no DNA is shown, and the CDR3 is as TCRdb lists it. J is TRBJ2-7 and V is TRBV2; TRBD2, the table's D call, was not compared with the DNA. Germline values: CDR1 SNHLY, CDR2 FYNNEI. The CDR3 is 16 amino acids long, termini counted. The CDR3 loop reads CASSESWASGAKGKYF.